This record looks at one T cell receptor (beta chain) sequence and its context. Its antigen is not known. This sample is drawn from a study of T cell responses to AZD1222 COVID-19 vaccine. Overall study findings and caveats: At baseline, seropositivity was found in only five or six AZD1222 recipients.

The data were produced by immunoSEQ multiplex PCR, yet TCRdb's version contains in-frame clones alone and is incomplete. The top ten clones hold roughly 4.4% of a sample with 100,000 to 150,000 clones, roughly 88% of them seen once. The specimen comprised peripheral blood, sampled on day 0 of MenACWY control vaccination. This sequence was found in an adult in good health.

CDR3 nucleotide sequence: TGCAGTGCTAGTGGGGCGCCTAGTCAGCCCCAGCATTTT. It encodes CSASGAPSQPQHF. This chain uses TRBV20-1 with TRBJ1-5; tentatively, D is TRBD1 (5 bases). The CDR3 runs 13 residues. The V and J ends lost 3 bases and 6 bases respectively, with 12 bases between them. Germline CDR1 is DFQATT and CDR2 is SNEGSKA (reference sequence).